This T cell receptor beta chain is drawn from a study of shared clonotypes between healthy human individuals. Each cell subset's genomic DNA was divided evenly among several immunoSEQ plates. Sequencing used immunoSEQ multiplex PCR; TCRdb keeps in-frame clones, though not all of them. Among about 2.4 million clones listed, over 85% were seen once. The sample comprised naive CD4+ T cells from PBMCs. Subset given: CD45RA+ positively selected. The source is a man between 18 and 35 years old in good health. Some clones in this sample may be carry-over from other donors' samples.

This CDR3 reads CASRGYGSPLHF. Written as DNA, the CDR3 is TGTGCCAGCAGAGGGTATGGTTCACCCCTCCACTTT. The rearrangement joins TRBV28 to TRBJ1-6; D is undetermined. This CDR3 spans 12 amino acids. Germline values: CDR1 MDHEN, CDR2 SYDVKM. Trimming removed 6 bases from V and 9 bases from J, with 9 bases in between.